Here is one TCR beta chain with its context. The CDR3 is made up of 12 amino acids. From germline, CDR1 is MDHEN and CDR2 SYDVKM. The V end was cut by 1 base, the J end by 6 bases, with 4 bases between. In the original workflow: Amplification from reference gene primers served as the basis for estimated nucleated cell counts. TCRdb keeps only in-frame clones here, not all; method: immunoSEQ multiplex PCR. The V and J calls and clone size come from that table; D and trimming were worked out from the DNA. The table records around 99,000 clones, around 80% of them present only once. This sample is part of a study of blood T cell repertoires in COVID-19. About the research overall: Both acute and convalescent COVID-19 samples were obtained from the United States, Italy and Spain. The analysed material was cDNA or gDNA that came from T cells, B-cell-depleted T cells, or PBMCs.

This clonotype originated in a man aged 50 or older who had recovered from COVID-19. This sequence joins TRBV28 and TRBJ1-5; D is unclear. The sequenced sample consisted of peripheral blood. The CDR3 protein is CASSLLAQPQHF. Written as DNA, the CDR3 is TGTGCCAGCAGTTTATTAGCTCAGCCCCAGCATTTT.